The next 21 T cell receptor beta chains were all read from a single sample in a study of OX40 agonist ivuxolimab in advanced cancers. Library preparation was by the immunoSEQ multiplex PCR assay. What TCRdb holds here is the immuneACCESS table cut down to in-frame rearrangements. Part of the clones is not present; checked against another copy, under half of the missing clones reflect an unresolved V gene, and the others are unexplained. The sample table contains around 62,000 clones; only one count was recorded for about nine tenths of them. The ten largest clones take up 0.38% of the sample. Sequencing was performed on CD4+ or CD8+ T cells sorted from blood, taken in a trial of the OX40 agonist ivuxolimab. The source of these receptors is an adult with an advanced solid tumor such as melanoma, head and neck, liver or kidney cancer.

J is TRBJ1-2 and V is TRBV7-8; no definite D call. V was cut by 1 base and J by 4 bases, with 13 bases left in between. Germline-derived CDR1 and CDR2 are SGHVS and FQNEAQ. The CDR3 is 15 amino acids. The CDR3 DNA reads TGTGCCAGCAGCTTAGTGGTAGGGCAGACCTATGGCTACACCTTC. Residues: CASSLVVGQTYGYTF.

In this sample, this clone turned up a few times. This CDR3 reads CASSLAGVGRGYTF. The CDR3 DNA reads TGCGCCAGCAGCTTGGCCGGTGTTGGGCGAGGCTACACCTTC. The chain carries TRBV5-1 and TRBJ1-2; D is unclear. The CDR3 runs 14 residues. Trimming pared 0 bases from V and 8 bases from J, leaving 14 bases between. Germline lookup yields CDR1 SGHRS and CDR2 YFSETQ.

This clone was counted between two and nine times. The chain is built from TRBV5-8 and TRBJ2-5; tentatively, D is TRBD2 (6 bases). V lost 5 bases to trimming and J lost 4 bases, with 12 bases between them. Per germline, CDR1 SGHTS and CDR2 YDEGEE. This CDR3 spans 13 amino acids. The CDR3 bases are TGTGCCAGCAGGACGGGGGTCGGAGAGACCCAGTACTTC. It is translated as CASRTGVGETQYF.

As for this clone: Germline is not matched at one junction end, which may reflect a read error. The chain uses TRBV25-1 and TRBJ2-7; 12 bases map to TRBD1. The CDR3 is 16 amino acids. Germline V gives CDR1 MGHDK, CDR2 SYGVNS. The CDR3 reads CASRDRGTGGSNEQYF. For the CDR3, the DNA is TGTGCCAGCAGGGACAGAGGGACAGGGGGCTCCAACGAGCAGTACTTC.

The chain has TRBV27 and TRBJ2-5; 14 bases are a match to TRBD2. The germline gives CDR1 MNHEY, CDR2 SMNVEV (reference sequence). The V segment lost 4 bases and the J segment 2 bases; nucleotides outside the gene matches: 12. This CDR3 spans 19 amino acids. DNA of the CDR3: TGTGCCAGCAGTTCCAGACTAGCGGGGGGGCTATTAACACAAGAGACCCAGTACTTC. Translation gives CASSSRLAGGLLTQETQYF.

The V gene is TRBV29-1, the J gene TRBJ2-5; no definite D call. The CDR3 loop spans 11 amino acids. From germline, CDR1 is SQVTM and CDR2 ANQGSEA. Trimming removed 4 bases at V and 7 bases at J, with 10 bases between. In nucleotides, the CDR3 is TGCAGCGTTGTAATCCTTGGGACCCAGTACTTC. It encodes CSVVILGTQYF.

The chain employs TRBV9 and TRBJ2-5; weak D call: TRBD2 (7 bases). V shed 3 bases and J shed 5 bases, with 20 bases lying between them. Germline-derived CDR1 and CDR2 are SGDLS and YYNGEE. The CDR3 runs to 16 residues. CDR3 bases: TGTGCCAGCAGCGGCCCTAGGGGGGGGGCCTATGAGACCCAGTACTTC. It encodes CASSGPRGGAYETQYF.

This chain uses TRBV4-2 with TRBJ1-1; maybe TRBD1 (5 bases). The CDR3 runs to 14 residues. Trimming took off 0 bases at V and 6 bases at J, with 11 bases between the two ends. Germline CDR1 and CDR2: LGHNA and YNFKEQ. The CDR3, as DNA: TGTGCCAGCAGCCAAGAGTTGAGGGGATCTGAAGCTTTCTTT. It yields the protein CASSQELRGSEAFF.

This clone was recorded a few times. This chain joins TRBV5-4 and TRBJ2-1, with a possible D match to TRBD2 (6 bases). The CDR3 has 14 residues. V dropped 2 bases and J dropped 6 bases, with 12 bases sitting between them. Germline V CDR1 and CDR2: SGHNT, YYREEE (reference sequence). The CDR3 region is CASSFRDSGNEQFF. The CDR3 nucleotides are TGTGCCAGCAGCTTCAGGGACTCCGGCAATGAGCAGTTCTTC.

The chain has TRBV5-1 and TRBJ2-5; the D is unclear. Trimming shortened V by 1 base and J by 4 bases, and 11 bases separated the two germline ends. The CDR3 contains 14 residues. Germline lookup yields CDR1 SGHRS and CDR2 YFSETQ. The CDR3 nucleotides are TGCGCCAGCAGCTTGACTGCCACCGCAGAGACCCAGTACTTC. Its protein product is CASSLTATAETQYF.

The J gene is TRBJ1-4, the V gene TRBV5-1; the match to TRBD1 covers 8 bases. CDR3 size: 15 residues. CDR1 is SGHRS and CDR2 is YFSETQ in the germline V gene. Trimming took 4 bases from V and 8 from J; bases not matched to a gene: 10. The DNA of the CDR3 is TGCGCCAGCAGCCCCACAGGGGGGCTCGAAGAAAAACTGTTTTTT. Translation: CASSPTGGLEEKLFF.

The CDR3 nucleotides are TGCGCCAGCAGCCACCCAGGCAGCGGGGAGCTGTTTTTT. As protein: CASSHPGSGELFF. The chain has TRBV4-1 and TRBJ2-2; D is ambiguous. Germline lookup yields CDR1 MGHRA and CDR2 YSYEKL. The CDR3 loop spans 13 amino acids. V dropped 3 bases and J dropped 7 bases, with 9 bases sitting between them.

J is TRBJ1-2 and V is TRBV5-6; 12 bases are a match to TRBD1. The CDR3 has 16 residues. V gave up 7 bases and J gave up 2 bases; unmatched junction bases: 9. Germline CDR1 is SGHDT and CDR2 is YYEEEE. In nucleotides, the CDR3 is TGTGCCAGCCGAGGGACAGGGGGCGGGGAGAACTATGGCTACACCTTC. Translated, it gives CASRGTGGGENYGYTF. The variable domain in full, completed from reference TRBV5-6 and TRBJ1-2, reads DAGVTQSPTHLIKTRGQQVTLRCSPKSGHDTVSWYQQALGQGPQFIFQYYEEEERQRGNFPDRFSGHQFPNYSSELNVNALLLGDSALYLCASRGTGGGENYGYTFGSGTRLTVV.

J is TRBJ1-6 and V is TRBV5-5, with D maybe TRBD1 (6 bases). V was clipped by 4 bases and J by 7 bases, with 18 bases between them. Per the germline V gene, CDR1 is SGHKS and CDR2 is YYEKEE (reference sequence). CDR3 length: 16 residues. Here the CDR3 reads CASSPLGGARNSPLHF. The CDR3 coding sequence is TGTGCCAGCAGCCCTTTAGGGGGGGCCCGGAATTCACCCCTCCACTTT.

This clone was seen once. The rearrangement joins TRBV4-3 to TRBJ1-2; D may be TRBD1 (6 bases). The CDR3 has 17 amino acids. The germline gives CDR1 LGHNA, CDR2 YSLEER. The V end lost 1 base, the J end lost 3 bases, and 18 bases lay between the germline ends. The CDR3 here is CASSQGRQWGQDYGYTF. DNA for the CDR3: TGCGCCAGCAGCCAAGGAAGGCAATGGGGGCAGGACTATGGCTACACCTTC.

This chain connects TRBV6-5 to TRBJ1-1; 7 bases fit TRBD1. Germline CDR1 MNHEY, CDR2 SVGAGI. This CDR3 spans 15 amino acids. J gave up 4 bases and V 0 bases, and 5 bases lay outside the gene matches. The CDR3 loop is CASSYSRAGGTEAFF. The CDR3 DNA reads as TGTGCCAGCAGTTACTCGCGAGCAGGGGGCACTGAAGCTTTCTTT.

The chain's CDR3 is CASSEGVLPYNEQFF. The CDR3 bases are TGTGCCAGCAGTGAGGGGGTTTTACCTTACAATGAGCAGTTCTTC. The chain is built from TRBV2 and TRBJ2-1; either TRBD1 or TRBD2 may supply D (5 bases each). Trimming shortened V by 3 bases and J by 4 bases, and 13 bases separated the two germline ends. The CDR3 loop spans 15 amino acids. Germline CDR1 reads SNHLY; CDR2 reads FYNNEI.

This clone was observed a few times. The V call is TRBV5-1, the J call TRBJ2-2; perhaps TRBD1 as D (5 bases). The germline V gene has CDR1 SGHRS and CDR2 YFSETQ. The ends were cut back, 7 bases at V and 1 base at J, with 11 bases in the middle. This CDR3 region has 14 residues. CDR3 residues: CASSGFRNTGELFF. In nucleotides, the CDR3 is TGCGCCAGCTCAGGGTTTCGGAACACCGGGGAGCTGTTTTTT.

The CDR3 nucleotides are TGCAGCGTTGAGCCTAGCGGGGGGAATCGGCAGTTCTTC. Its protein is CSVEPSGGNRQFF. This chain uses TRBV29-1 with TRBJ2-1, with 11 bases that match TRBD2. This CDR3 contains 13 residues. Per the germline V gene, CDR1 is SQVTM and CDR2 is ANQGSEA. V lost 3 bases to trimming and J lost 12 bases; unmatched junction nucleotides: 7.

This sequence joins TRBV2 and TRBJ2-3, with TRBD1 as a possible D gene (5 bases). Trimming left V 3 bases short and J 8 bases short, with 12 bases between. The germline V gene encodes CDR1 SNHLY and CDR2 FYNNEI. The CDR3 has 13 amino acids. CDR3 bases: TGTGCCAGCAGTGACAGGGCCCAAGGTACGCAGTATTTT. Its protein is CASSDRAQGTQYF. Full variable domain (outside the CDR3, taken from reference TRBV2 and TRBJ2-3): EPEVTQTPSHQVTQMGQEVILRCVPISNHLYFYWYRQILGQKVEFLVSFYNNEISEKSEIFDDQFSVERPDGSNFTLKIRSTKLEDSAMYFCASSDRAQGTQYFGPGTRLTVL.

This clone was recorded once. V gene TRBV9 combines with J gene TRBJ1-6, with 9 bases lining up with TRBD1. Per the germline V gene, CDR1 is SGDLS and CDR2 is YYNGEE. The CDR3 is 16 amino acids. V shed 0 bases and J 10 bases; nucleotides not matched to a gene: 8. The CDR3 DNA reads as TGTGCCAGCAGCGTAGGGGTGGGACAGGGCTCGTCACCCCTCCACTTT. Its translation is CASSVGVGQGSSPLHF.